The clone carrying this T cell receptor beta chain is a singleton in its sample. Its antigen remains unknown. The same CDR3 arises from other DNA sequences in this sample as well. CDR1 SGHTA and CDR2 FQGNSA come from the germline V gene. V was trimmed by 1 base and J by 2 bases, leaving 5 bases between them. The CDR3 runs to 13 residues. This sample was taken from a study of graft-versus-host responses after intestinal transplantation. Study overall: Every recipient had anti-thymocyte globulin induction and 2 to 3 years of tacrolimus plus steroids. Findings and caveats of the study: Investigators detected GvH clones in recipient marrow, with some emerging earlier in ileum or blood. Graft-donor T cell macrochimerism in patients accompanied high graft-versus-host to host-versus-graft clonal ratios in allografts.

Only in-frame clones appear in the TCRdb table, and some are missing; sequencing was by immunoSEQ multiplex PCR. The sample yields approximately 110,000 clones, approximately 92% seen once. This clonotype was obtained from a human donor who was the organ donor for an intestinal transplant. The sequencing here drew on unstimulated CD4+ T cells sorted from spleen or lymph node cells, taken before transplant. The rearrangement joins TRBV7-2 to TRBJ1-1; D is unresolved. CDR3 loop: CASSLDRNTEAFF. The CDR3 DNA reads TGTGCCAGCAGCTTAGACCGAAACACTGAAGCTTTCTTT.